These 27 T cell receptor beta chains share one sample of origin, sequenced in a study of cytomegalovirus exposure and HLA in healthy donors. Both 60 Vbeta primers and 13 Jbeta primers went into the PCR. Some clones are missing from TCRdb's copy, which holds only in-frame ones; the method was immunoSEQ multiplex PCR. This table has roughly 97,000 clones, around 81% appearing once. Material: PBMCs. Source of these receptors: a man aged 40-49 years in good health and CMV-seropositive.

The chain employs TRBV7-2 and TRBJ2-2, with 10 bases matching TRBD2. Trimming cost V 1 base and J 6 bases; bases outside gene matches: 5. Germline CDR1 SGHTA, CDR2 FQGNSA. The CDR3 runs 16 residues. This CDR3 reads CASSLVFSGRAGELFF. The CDR3 nucleotides read TGTGCCAGCAGCTTAGTTTTCAGCGGGAGGGCCGGGGAGCTGTTTTTT. Full variable domain (rest looked up from reference TRBV7-2 and TRBJ2-2): GAGVSQSPSNKVTEKGKDVELRCDPISGHTALYWYRQSLGQGLEFLIYFQGNSAPDKSGLPSDRFSAERTGGSVSTLTIQRTQQEDSAVYLCASSLVFSGRAGELFFGEGSRLTVL.

This clone was recorded only once. The rearrangement uses TRBV6-1 and TRBJ1-1; 8 bases are shared with TRBD1. Germline V gene data show CDR1 as MNHNS and CDR2 as SASEGT. This CDR3 region has 15 residues. With V trimmed by 6 bases and J by 5 bases, 11 bases remained unmatched. CDR3 amino acids: CASSHGQGIYTEAFF. CDR3 DNA: TGTGCCAGCAGCCACGGACAGGGAATTTATACTGAAGCTTTCTTT.

V is TRBV5-4 and J is TRBJ2-7; D perhaps matches TRBD1 (6 bases). Per germline, CDR1 SGHNT and CDR2 YYREEE (reference sequence). The V end lost 0 bases, the J end lost 7 bases, and 11 bases lay between the germline ends. The CDR3 runs to 13 residues. The CDR3 reads CASSLGPGVEQYF. The CDR3, as DNA: TGTGCCAGCAGCTTGGGCCCAGGGGTTGAGCAGTACTTC.

This clone was seen more than once but under ten times. The rearrangement links TRBV28 to TRBJ1-1; 9 nucleotides match TRBD1. The CDR3 is made up of 15 amino acids. V lost 5 bases and J lost 1; bases outside the gene matches: 5. Germline V gene data show CDR1 as MDHEN and CDR2 as SYDVKM. CDR3 sequence reads: CASSPQGQGNTEAFF. The DNA for the CDR3 is TGTGCCAGCAGTCCCCAGGGACAGGGGAACACTGAAGCTTTCTTT.

This clone has more than one count but fewer than ten. The germline gene is not matched at one end of the junction; a read error may be the cause. The CDR3 bases are TGTGCCAGCAGTACCTCAGGACAGGTCGCCTTC. Translation gives CASSTSGQVAF. This chain joins TRBV25-1 and TRBJ1-2, with 7 bases that match TRBD1. The CDR3 consists of 11 residues. Germline lookup yields CDR1 MGHDK and CDR2 SYGVNS.

The chain recombines TRBV7-8 with TRBJ1-1; no firm D call. This CDR3 region has 14 residues. V was trimmed by 1 base and J by 1 base, leaving 7 bases between them. Germline-derived CDR1 and CDR2 are SGHVS and FQNEAQ. CDR3 in DNA: TGTGCCAGCAGCTTAGTAGTGTCGAACACTGAAGCTTTCTTT. It translates to CASSLVVSNTEAFF.

The chain has TRBV6-1 and TRBJ2-6; tentative D call: TRBD1 (7 bases). Germline CDR1 reads MNHNS; CDR2 reads SASEGT. There are 18 residues in the CDR3. V was cut by 4 bases and J by 0 bases, with 16 bases left in between. CDR3 coding DNA: TGTGCCAGCAGTGGCAGGGGGGTCGACCTCTCTGGGGCCAACGTCCTGACTTTC. It encodes CASSGRGVDLSGANVLTF.

The V and J genes are TRBV27 and TRBJ2-2, with 14 bases that match TRBD2. With V trimmed by 3 bases and J by 5 bases, 8 bases remained unmatched. Germline V gives CDR1 MNHEY, CDR2 SMNVEV (reference sequence). The CDR3 loop spans 18 amino acids. CDR3 DNA: TGTGCCAGCAGTTTCGGGACTAGCGGGGGTTCGAGGACCGGGGAGCTGTTTTTT. This gives the protein CASSFGTSGGSRTGELFF.

The chain uses TRBV9 and TRBJ2-3, with 8 nucleotides matching TRBD2. Germline V gene sequence: CDR1 SGDLS, CDR2 YYNGEE. The CDR3 is made up of 15 amino acids. V was pared by 3 bases and J by 4 bases, with 7 bases of the junction left unmatched. The CDR3 here is CASSAAGGRSDTQYF. DNA of the CDR3: TGTGCCAGCAGCGCCGCGGGAGGCAGGTCAGATACGCAGTATTTT.

The rearrangement links TRBV5-1 to TRBJ2-3, with 9 bases matching TRBD2. Germline V gene sequence: CDR1 SGHRS, CDR2 YFSETQ. V dropped 0 bases and J dropped 4; count of bases not matched to a gene: 12. CDR3 length equals 18 residues. The CDR3 loop reads CASSLAVSGGQRSDTQYF. For the CDR3, the DNA is TGCGCCAGCAGCTTGGCCGTTAGCGGGGGTCAAAGATCAGATACGCAGTATTTT. Full variable domain (outside the CDR3, taken from reference TRBV5-1 and TRBJ2-3): KAGVTQTPRYLIKTRGQQVTLSCSPISGHRSVSWYQQTPGQGLQFLFEYFSETQRNKGNFPGRFSGRQFSNSRSEMNVSTLELGDSALYLCASSLAVSGGQRSDTQYFGPGTRLTVL.

V and J are TRBV19 and TRBJ1-1, with 8 bases identical to TRBD1. In germline, CDR1 is LNHDA, CDR2 SQIVND (reference sequence). CDR3 length equals 14 residues. Trimming at V came to 6 bases and at J to 4 bases, leaving 7 bases not matched to a gene. The CDR3 nucleotides read TGTGCCAGTAGCTCCAGGGGGCCTAGCACTGAAGCTTTCTTT. Amino acids: CASSSRGPSTEAFF.

The table lists this clone with a few counts. The chain is built from TRBV5-4 and TRBJ2-2; no clear D. CDR3 size: 15 residues. Between the trimmed V and J ends, which lost 0 bases and 0 bases, there was a span of 6 bases. The germline CDR1 and CDR2 sequences are SGHNT and YYREEE (reference sequence). CDR3 sequence (DNA): TGTGCCAGCAGCTTGGACAGAGCGAACACCGGGGAGCTGTTTTTT. It specifies CASSLDRANTGELFF.

The rearrangement links TRBV7-2 to TRBJ1-2; 9 nucleotides line up with TRBD1. CDR3 length equals 18 residues. Germline CDR1 is SGHTA and CDR2 is FQGNSA. V trimming: 2 bases; J trimming: 0 bases; junction bases outside the gene matches: 10. The CDR3, as DNA: TGTGCCAGCAGCTTATATCCCCCCGACAGGGGGTCTAACTATGGCTACACCTTC. Amino acid sequence: CASSLYPPDRGSNYGYTF.

V usage is TRBV5-8 and J usage is TRBJ2-3, with 13 bases matching TRBD2. Germline values: CDR1 SGHTS, CDR2 YDEGEE. This CDR3 spans 17 amino acids. Trimming cost V 4 bases and J 7 bases; bases outside gene matches: 12. The CDR3 sequence: CASSITSGGARMYTQYF. CDR3 nucleotides: TGTGCCAGCAGCATTACTAGCGGGGGGGCCAGAATGTATACGCAGTATTTT.

The V call is TRBV4-2, the J call TRBJ2-3, with TRBD2 identical over 8 bases. After removal of 4 bases from V and 6 bases from J, the junction contained 15 bases not matched to a gene. The CDR3 contains 17 residues. Looked up from germline, CDR1 is LGHNA and CDR2 is YNFKEQ. The CDR3 here is CASSPIGGVLGGDTQYF. CDR3 DNA sequence: TGTGCCAGCAGCCCGATCGGGGGGGTCCTAGGTGGGGATACGCAGTATTTT.

The chain uses TRBV2 and TRBJ2-3; 8 bases are shared with TRBD1. Trimming cost V 7 bases and J 4 bases; bases outside gene matches: 7. CDR1 and CDR2 from the germline V gene are SNHLY and FYNNEI. The CDR3 is made up of 14 amino acids. DNA for the CDR3: TGTGCCAGCACTACGGACAGGGCGGCAGATACGCAGTATTTT. It is translated as CASTTDRAADTQYF.

V and J are TRBV9 and TRBJ1-4; tentatively, D is TRBD1 (5 bases). Germline CDR1 is SGDLS and CDR2 is YYNGEE. CDR3 length: 14 residues. V gave up 4 bases and J gave up 4 bases, with 11 bases separating them. CDR3 in DNA: TGTGCCAGCAGCCTTGCGGGGGTTAATGAAAAACTGTTTTTT. It codes for CASSLAGVNEKLFF.

The V and J genes are TRBV28 and TRBJ2-3, with 7 bases matching TRBD2. There are 14 residues in the CDR3. Germline CDR1 MDHEN, CDR2 SYDVKM. The V gene end was trimmed by 5 bases and the J gene end by 2 bases; junction bases not matched to a gene: 4. The CDR3 region has the DNA TGTGCCAGCAGTATGAGCGGGGACACAGATACGCAGTATTTT. This gives the protein CASSMSGDTDTQYF.

The chain couples TRBV5-4 to TRBJ1-2, with TRBD1 matching over 9 bases. The trim removed 0 bases at V and 8 bases at J, leaving 5 bases unmatched. Looked up from germline, CDR1 is SGHNT and CDR2 is YYREEE (reference sequence). This CDR3 region has 14 residues. The CDR3 loop is CASSLGDREDGYTF. For the CDR3, the DNA is TGTGCCAGCAGCTTGGGGGACAGGGAAGACGGCTACACCTTC.

The chain joins TRBV28 to TRBJ2-5; TRBD2 aligns across 13 bases. The CDR3 sequence is 17 residues long. The germline gives CDR1 MDHEN, CDR2 SYDVKM. Trimming took 5 bases from V and 4 from J; bases not matched to a gene: 10. The DNA of the CDR3 is TGTGCCAGCAGTGAACTAGCGGGAGGGTGGTTAAGAGAGACCCAGTACTTC. Protein product: CASSELAGGWLRETQYF.

The chain combines TRBV30 with TRBJ1-1; TRBD1 is a possible D gene (5 bases). V was clipped by 8 bases and J by 0 bases, with 16 bases between them. Germline V CDR1 and CDR2: GTSNPN, SVGIG (reference sequence). The CDR3 totals 14 residues. Here the CDR3 DNA reads TGTGCCCAGGGAGGGCGCGGGATGAACACTGAAGCTTTCTTT. Protein sequence: CAQGGRGMNTEAFF.

The CDR3 here is CASSLFFGTDYNEQFF. Here the CDR3 DNA reads TGTGCCAGCAGCTTATTTTTCGGAACAGACTACAATGAGCAGTTCTTC. This rearrangement joins TRBV7-8 to TRBJ2-1; D remains ambiguous. Between the trimmed V and J ends, which lost 2 bases and 3 bases, there was a span of 14 bases. Germline CDR1 is SGHVS and CDR2 is FQNEAQ. The CDR3 loop spans 16 amino acids.

The CDR3 spells CASSPRTSASGNEQFF. Here the CDR3 DNA reads TGTGCCAGCAGCCCGCGGACTAGCGCCTCTGGCAATGAGCAGTTCTTC. V usage is TRBV7-8 and J usage is TRBJ2-1; TRBD2 agrees at 9 bases. V shed 5 bases, J shed 6 bases, and the junction held 11 bases outside the gene matches. There are 16 residues in the CDR3. The germline V gene encodes CDR1 SGHVS and CDR2 FQNEAQ.

A single count supports this clone. This chain uses TRBV5-1 with TRBJ2-1, with D unclear. V lost 2 bases, J lost 4 bases, and 10 bases lay in between. The CDR3 spans 14 residues. CDR1 and CDR2 (germline): SGHRS, YFSETQ. CDR3 region: CASSLSSTYNEQFF. The CDR3 DNA follows: TGCGCCAGCAGCTTAAGTAGCACGTACAATGAGCAGTTCTTC.

The chain has TRBV28 and TRBJ1-2; TRBD1 matches 8 bases. J gave up 8 bases and V 6 bases, and 11 bases lay outside the gene matches. The CDR3 length is 14 residues. Germline CDR1 is MDHEN and CDR2 is SYDVKM. CDR3 DNA: TGTGCCAGCAGCCCCGGGGGCAGGGGGCGCGGCTACACCTTC. Translated: CASSPGGRGRGYTF.

The chain is built from TRBV28 and TRBJ2-6; D may be TRBD1 (7 bases). The V gene's germline CDR1 is MDHEN and CDR2 SYDVKM. This CDR3 is 16 amino acids long. V shed 6 bases and J shed 2 bases, with 14 bases lying between them. The CDR3 protein is CASRNTGEAGANVLTF. In DNA form, the CDR3 reads TGTGCCAGCAGAAATACAGGGGAGGCTGGGGCCAACGTCCTGACTTTC.

V gene TRBV9 combines with J gene TRBJ2-1, with D unresolved. Trimming removed 0 bases from V and 6 bases from J, with 13 bases in between. CDR1 SGDLS and CDR2 YYNGEE come from the germline V gene. CDR3 length equals 15 residues. The CDR3 sequence: CASSVGSYGVNEQFF. In DNA, the CDR3 is TGTGCCAGCAGCGTAGGGAGCTATGGTGTCAATGAGCAGTTCTTC.